The T cell receptor (beta chain) under discussion was sequenced for a study of monozygotic twins with inflammatory bowel disease. Whole-study findings and limits: Immunosuppressive treatments differing between patients may have added repertoire variability.

TCRdb re-called the 5' RACE reads, yielding one record per CDR3 amino acid sequence without DNA. This sample's clone table lists 400,000 to 500,000 distinct CDR3 sequences. With regard to this clonotype: Its antigen remains unidentified.

The germline gives CDR1 DFQATT, CDR2 SNEGSKA (reference sequence). CDR3 length equals 17 residues. J is TRBJ1-2 and V is TRBV20-1; the D gene TCRdb calls, TRBD1, cannot be checked with no DNA. Material for sequencing was blood. This TCR came from a human donor with ulcerative colitis or Crohn's disease, or a healthy co-twin of an affected twin (not recorded which). The CDR3 reads CSASLNSRDLANYGYTF.